The rows below give T cell receptor beta chains drawn from one sample of a study of shared clonotypes between healthy human individuals. Only in-frame clones appear in the TCRdb table, and some are missing; sequencing was by immunoSEQ multiplex PCR. The data show around 330,000 clones, around 67% seen once. Input material: memory CD4+ T cells sorted from blood. The receptor source for this set is a man younger than 45 in good health. CDR3s include the opening cysteine and the closing phenylalanine or tryptophan. The D gene is left open where the match is weak. The size field is filled for only some rows; it gives once, few, many or a size class.

v_gene: TRBV11-2; j_gene: TRBJ2-7; abundance: few; d_gene: .; CDR3aa: CASSLAPENTYEQYF; CDR3nt: TGTGCCAGCAGCTTAGCCCCGGAAAACACCTACGAGCAGTACTTC
v_gene: TRBV7-2; j_gene: TRBJ2-1; abundance: .; d_gene: .; CDR3aa: CASSFRGNEQFF; CDR3nt: TGTGCCAGCAGCTTTAGGGGTAATGAGCAGTTCTTC
v_gene: TRBV10-3; j_gene: TRBJ2-2; abundance: .; d_gene: .; CDR3aa: CAIRAQALTGELFF; CDR3nt: TGTGCCATCAGAGCCCAAGCTTTGACCGGGGAGCTGTTTTTT
v_gene: TRBV5-5; j_gene: TRBJ1-4; abundance: .; d_gene: .; CDR3aa: CASSTQGLNEKLFF; CDR3nt: TGTGCCAGCTCGACACAGGGACTCAATGAAAAACTGTTTTTT
v_gene: TRBV13; j_gene: TRBJ2-6; abundance: once; d_gene: .; CDR3aa: CASSTRPRTTKGLSGANVLTF; CDR3nt: TGTGCCAGCAGCACCCGACCAAGGACTACCAAAGGCCTCTCTGGGGCCAACGTCCTGACTTTC
v_gene: TRBV7-9; j_gene: TRBJ1-4; abundance: few; d_gene: TRBD1; CDR3aa: CASSLAGQGLFF; CDR3nt: TGTGCCAGCAGCTTAGCAGGACAGGGACTGTTTTTT
v_gene: TRBV28; j_gene: TRBJ1-4; abundance: few; d_gene: .; CDR3aa: CASSASGSKLEKLFF; CDR3nt: TGTGCCAGCAGTGCTTCCGGCTCGAAGCTTGAAAAACTGTTTTTT
v_gene: TRBV7-9; j_gene: TRBJ2-5; abundance: few; d_gene: TRBD2; CDR3aa: CASRPQAVAGHLGTQYF; CDR3nt: TGTGCCAGCAGACCCCAAGCTGTAGCGGGACATCTAGGGACCCAGTACTTC
v_gene: TRBV19; j_gene: TRBJ2-7; abundance: .; d_gene: TRBD2; CDR3aa: CASSISLAGASYEQYF; CDR3nt: TGTGCCAGTAGTATAAGTCTAGCGGGAGCCTCCTACGAGCAGTACTTC
v_gene: TRBV6-5; j_gene: TRBJ2-5; abundance: .; d_gene: .; CDR3aa: CASSYSITQGETQYF; CDR3nt: TGTGCCAGCAGTTACTCGATAACGCAAGGAGAGACCCAGTACTTC
v_gene: TRBV5-4; j_gene: TRBJ1-2; abundance: .; d_gene: TRBD1; CDR3aa: CASSKSTGTDYGYTF; CDR3nt: TGTGCCAGCAGCAAATCAACCGGGACAGACTATGGCTACACCTTC
v_gene: TRBV14; j_gene: TRBJ2-7; abundance: .; d_gene: TRBD1; CDR3aa: CASSPGGYYEQYF; CDR3nt: TGTGCCAGCAGCCCAGGGGGTTACTACGAGCAGTACTTC
v_gene: TRBV4-3; j_gene: TRBJ2-3; abundance: .; d_gene: .; CDR3aa: CASSQRAVTDTQYF; CDR3nt: TGCGCCAGCAGCCAAAGGGCAGTCACAGATACGCAGTATTTT
v_gene: TRBV28; j_gene: TRBJ1-2; abundance: .; d_gene: TRBD1; CDR3aa: CASRPPDRLKGYGYTF; CDR3nt: TGTGCCAGCAGACCTCCGGACAGGCTCAAGGGCTATGGCTACACCTTC
v_gene: TRBV15; j_gene: TRBJ1-4; abundance: .; d_gene: .; CDR3aa: CATSRDRVEKLFF; CDR3nt: TGTGCCACCAGCAGAGATCGAGTTGAAAAACTGTTTTTT
v_gene: TRBV7-6; j_gene: TRBJ2-5; abundance: .; d_gene: .; CDR3aa: CASSLAADGETQYF; CDR3nt: TGTGCCAGCAGCTTAGCAGCGGACGGGGAGACCCAGTACTTC
v_gene: TRBV14; j_gene: TRBJ2-1; abundance: .; d_gene: TRBD2; CDR3aa: CASSAAWGLEDRSDEQFF; CDR3nt: TGTGCCAGCAGCGCCGCTTGGGGACTAGAGGATAGGAGCGATGAGCAGTTCTTC